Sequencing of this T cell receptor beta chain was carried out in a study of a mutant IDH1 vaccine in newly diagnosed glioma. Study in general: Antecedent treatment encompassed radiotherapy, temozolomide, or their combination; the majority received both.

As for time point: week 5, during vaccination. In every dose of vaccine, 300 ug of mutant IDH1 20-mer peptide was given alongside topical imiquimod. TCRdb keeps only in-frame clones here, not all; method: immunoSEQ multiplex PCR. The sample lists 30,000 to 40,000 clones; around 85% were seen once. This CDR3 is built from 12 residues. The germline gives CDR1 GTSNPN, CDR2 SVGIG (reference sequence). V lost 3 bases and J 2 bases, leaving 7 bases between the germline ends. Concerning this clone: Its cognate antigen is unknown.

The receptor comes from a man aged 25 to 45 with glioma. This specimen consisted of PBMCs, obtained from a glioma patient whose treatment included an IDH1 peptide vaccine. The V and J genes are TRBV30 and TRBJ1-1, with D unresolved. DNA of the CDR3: TGTGCCTGGAGGCAGGCTAACACTGAAGCTTTCTTT. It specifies CAWRQANTEAFF.